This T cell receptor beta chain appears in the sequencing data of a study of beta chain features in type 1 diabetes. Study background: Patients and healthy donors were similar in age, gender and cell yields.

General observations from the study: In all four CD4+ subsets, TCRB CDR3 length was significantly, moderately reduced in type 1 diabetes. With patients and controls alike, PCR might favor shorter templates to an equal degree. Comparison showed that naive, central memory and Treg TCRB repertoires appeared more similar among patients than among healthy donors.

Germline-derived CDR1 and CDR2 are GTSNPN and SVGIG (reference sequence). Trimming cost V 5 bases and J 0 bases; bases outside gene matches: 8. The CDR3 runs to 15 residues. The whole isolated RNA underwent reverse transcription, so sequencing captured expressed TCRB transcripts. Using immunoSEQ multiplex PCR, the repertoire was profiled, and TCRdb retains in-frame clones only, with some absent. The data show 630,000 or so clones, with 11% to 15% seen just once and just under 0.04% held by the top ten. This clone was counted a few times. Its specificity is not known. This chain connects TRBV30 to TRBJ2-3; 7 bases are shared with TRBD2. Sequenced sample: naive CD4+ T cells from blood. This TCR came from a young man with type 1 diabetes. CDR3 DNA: TGTGCCTGGCGGACTAGTGTGTTCAGCACAGATACGCAGTATTTT. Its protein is CAWRTSVFSTDTQYF.